This T cell receptor (beta chain) emerged from a study of blood T cell repertoires in COVID-19. Study information: From T cells, B-cell-depleted T cells, or PBMCs came the material, which was cDNA or gDNA.

Original processing notes: Reference gene primer amplification in the assay estimated nucleated cell counts. The data were produced by immunoSEQ multiplex PCR, yet TCRdb's version contains in-frame clones alone and is incomplete. The V and J calls and clone size were taken over from that table, and D and trimming were inferred from the DNA. The repertoire includes more than 300,000 clones, approximately 90% of them detected once, and about 4.1% sits in the top ten. The CDR3 has 13 residues. V trimming: 6 bases; J trimming: 3 bases; junction bases outside the gene matches: 5. Germline CDR1 and CDR2: MNHEY and SVGAGI. Assignments of participants to cohorts depended upon their own reported clinical history. Among Cohort 3 donors, those recovered had two negative PCRs, clearance, or symptom resolution.

This TCR derives from a man aged 25-45 years who had recovered from COVID-19. The chain is built from TRBV6-5 and TRBJ2-7, with 7 bases that match TRBD2. Sample: PBMCs or T cells enriched from blood (not recorded which). DNA for the CDR3: TGTGCCAGCAGCGGGTCGGGGGGCTACGAGCAGTACTTC. Translation: CASSGSGGYEQYF.